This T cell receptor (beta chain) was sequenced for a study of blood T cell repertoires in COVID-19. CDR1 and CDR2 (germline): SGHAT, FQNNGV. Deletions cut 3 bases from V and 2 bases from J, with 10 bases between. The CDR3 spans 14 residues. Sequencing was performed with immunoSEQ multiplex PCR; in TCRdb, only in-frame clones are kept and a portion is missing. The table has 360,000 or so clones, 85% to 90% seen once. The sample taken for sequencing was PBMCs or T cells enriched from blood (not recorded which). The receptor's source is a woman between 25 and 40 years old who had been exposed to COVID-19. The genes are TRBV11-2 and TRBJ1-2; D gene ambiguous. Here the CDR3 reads CASSLAQRNYGYTF. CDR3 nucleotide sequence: TGTGCCAGCAGCTTGGCCCAGCGGAACTATGGCTACACCTTC.